Below, 3 T cell receptor beta chains from the same sample are listed, as sequenced in a study of blood T cell repertoires in COVID-19 (dated by TCRdb to about 2020). The library was made by the immunoSEQ multiplex PCR assay. Not all clones reach the TCRdb copy of this immuneACCESS table, which keeps in-frame sequences only. Checked studies attribute under half of the gap to unresolved V genes and leave the rest unexplained. This sample has nearly 400,000 clones in its table, and roughly nine tenths of those were observed once. The ten biggest clones cover 1.5% to 2% of the sample. Sequencing was carried out using PBMCs or T cells enriched from blood (not recorded which). These receptors came from a woman aged 25-40 years who had recovered from COVID-19.

The V and J genes are TRBV11-2 and TRBJ2-1; 14 positions agree with TRBD2. Germline lookup yields CDR1 SGHAT and CDR2 FQNNGV. The CDR3 has 19 amino acids. The V and J ends lost 5 bases and 2 bases, in that order; junction bases with no gene match: 11. The CDR3 is CASSHQPGLAGVTYNEQFF. In nucleotides, the CDR3 is TGTGCCAGCAGCCATCAACCGGGACTAGCGGGGGTAACCTACAATGAGCAGTTCTTC. Full variable domain (outside the CDR3, taken from reference TRBV11-2 and TRBJ2-1): EAGVAQSPRYKIIEKRQSVAFWCNPISGHATLYWYQQILGQGPKLLIQFQNNGVVDDSQLPKDRFSAERLKGVDSTLKIQPAKLEDSAVYLCASSHQPGLAGVTYNEQFFGPGTRLTVL.

This chain uses TRBV5-1 with TRBJ1-1; 12 bases fit TRBD1. J was trimmed by 7 bases and V by 2 bases; bases with no gene match: 6. The CDR3 runs to 15 residues. The germline V gene has CDR1 SGHRS and CDR2 YFSETQ. The CDR3 nucleotides are TGCGCCAGCAGCTTACCGGGACAGGGGGCGGATGAAGCTTTCTTT. It encodes CASSLPGQGADEAFF. The variable domain in full, with the rest retrieved from reference TRBV5-1 and TRBJ1-1, is KAGVTQTPRYLIKTRGQQVTLSCSPISGHRSVSWYQQTPGQGLQFLFEYFSETQRNKGNFPGRFSGRQFSNSRSEMNVSTLELGDSALYLCASSLPGQGADEAFFGQGTRLTVV.

In its sample, this clone was seen a few times. The J gene is TRBJ1-4, the V gene TRBV9, with 7 bases matching TRBD1. Trimming cost V 4 bases and J 5 bases; bases outside gene matches: 8. Germline V gives CDR1 SGDLS, CDR2 YYNGEE. The length of the CDR3 is 15 residues. CDR3 DNA sequence: TGTGCCAGCAGCCGATACATGGACAGGAATGAAAAACTGTTTTTT. This codes for CASSRYMDRNEKLFF.